This TCR beta chain was recorded in a study of blood T cell repertoires in COVID-19. Looking at the study overall: Material from acute and convalescent COVID-19 was sourced from the United States, Italy and Spain. T cells, B-cell-depleted T cells, or PBMCs supplied cDNA or gDNA.

The CDR3 spans 11 residues. The germline gives CDR1 DFQATT, CDR2 SNEGSKA (reference sequence). In the authors' workflow: From reference gene primer amplification, estimates of nucleated cell counts were derived. The assay was immunoSEQ multiplex PCR, and TCRdb's table has in-frame clones only and misses some. Clonal size and the V and J genes are those of that table, whereas D and trimming came from the DNA. The sample yields 270,000 or so clones, about 91% seen once. The rearrangement joins TRBV20-1 to TRBJ2-1, with 9 nucleotides matching TRBD2. Sequencing was done on a sample of peripheral blood. The source is a woman aged 40 to 50 who had recovered from COVID-19. DNA of the CDR3: TGCGCAAGCGGGCGGGGGGGTGAGCAGTTCTTC. Translating it yields CASGRGGEQFF.